This T cell receptor beta chain came from a study of shared clonotypes between healthy human individuals. Clones were read by immunoSEQ multiplex PCR, and TCRdb kept only the in-frame ones, dropping some. Among some 240,000 clones listed, about 65% were seen once. Trimming took off 0 bases at V and 5 bases at J, with 14 bases between the two ends. The length of the CDR3 is 15 residues. Per the germline V gene, CDR1 is GTSNPN and CDR2 is SVGIG (reference sequence). Each sample came from a Caucasian adult donor living in Nashville, Tennessee. This sequence was found in a man younger than 40 in good health. V is TRBV30 and J is TRBJ2-1, with D perhaps matching TRBD2 (5 bases). Material: memory CD4+ T cells sorted from blood. As to subset: CD45RA-negative fraction. The CDR3 sequence is CAWSVRGHLDNEQFF. CDR3 in DNA: TGTGCCTGGAGTGTACGCGGGCATTTGGACAATGAGCAGTTCTTC.